These 9 T cell receptor beta chains were sequenced from one sample in a study of T cells after yellow fever vaccination. TCRdb recomputed calls from the 5' RACE reads with MiXCR, one row per CDR3 protein. The data show hundreds of thousands of distinct CDR3 sequences, around an eighth seen once. This specimen consisted of PBMCs, obtained on the day of the yellow fever booster vaccination. These receptors were obtained from a man aged 25-45 years who received the YFV17D yellow fever vaccine.

The J gene is TRBJ2-7, the V gene TRBV20-1; weak D call: TRBD2 (5 bases). Trimming took off 5 bases at V and 5 bases at J, with 16 bases between the two ends. This CDR3 has 13 residues. Germline CDR1 reads DFQATT; CDR2 reads SNEGSKA (reference sequence). The CDR3 DNA sequence: TGCAGTGCTGTGCCAGAGGGAGCCAACGAGCAGTACTTC. Its protein product is CSAVPEGANEQYF.

This clonotype was seen more than once but under ten times. The chain has TRBV7-2 and TRBJ1-6; a weak D match, TRBD1 (5 bases). Trimming removed 5 bases from V and 5 bases from J, with 13 bases in between. CDR3 length equals 15 residues. Germline V gives CDR1 SGHTA, CDR2 FQGNSA. The CDR3 DNA is TGTGCCAGCAGCCCCCGGACATCCAATAATTCACCCCTCCACTTT. Its translation: CASSPRTSNNSPLHF.

The J gene is TRBJ2-1, the V gene TRBV5-4; TRBD2 aligns across 8 bases. Per germline, CDR1 SGHNT and CDR2 YYREEE (reference sequence). J lost 14 bases, V lost 3 bases, and 10 bases had no gene match. This CDR3 has 13 residues. The CDR3 region has the DNA TGTGCCAGCAGCTCGGGTAGCACGGGAGGGGAGTTCTTC. It codes for CASSSGSTGGEFF. Full variable domain (outside the CDR3, taken from reference TRBV5-4 and TRBJ2-1): ETGVTQSPTHLIKTRGQQVTLRCSSQSGHNTVSWYQQALGQGPQFIFQYYREEENGRGNFPPRFSGLQFPNYSSELNVNALELDDSALYLCASSSGSTGGEFFGPGTRLTVL.

This chain links TRBV30 with TRBJ2-7, with a weak D call TRBD2 (6 bases). Trimming removed 2 bases from V and 3 bases from J, with 8 bases in between. Germline assignment: CDR1 GTSNPN and CDR2 SVGIG (reference sequence). This CDR3 comprises 12 residues. CDR3 region: CAWSRGGYEQYF. The CDR3 region has the DNA TGTGCCTGGAGTAGGGGAGGCTACGAGCAGTACTTC.

This clonotype turned up a few times. V gene TRBV29-1 combines with J gene TRBJ2-5, with 11 positions matching TRBD1. The CDR3 extends over 13 amino acids. V gave up 4 bases and J gave up 5 bases; unmatched junction bases: 3. Germline values: CDR1 SQVTM, CDR2 ANQGSEA. The CDR3 here is CSVAGQGVETQYF. Written as DNA, the CDR3 is TGCAGCGTTGCGGGACAGGGGGTCGAGACCCAGTACTTC.

This clonotype was observed at least ten times. This chain connects TRBV20-1 to TRBJ2-3; D gene ambiguous. The germline V gene has CDR1 DFQATT and CDR2 SNEGSKA (reference sequence). The CDR3 has 10 amino acids. Trimming took 5 bases from V and 8 from J, leaving 8 bases between them. The CDR3 coding sequence is TGCAGTGCTCCGATTGGTACGCAGTATTTT. Amino acid sequence: CSAPIGTQYF.

This clonotype has more than one count but fewer than ten. This sequence joins TRBV12-3 or TRBV12-4 and TRBJ1-4; D perhaps matches TRBD1 (5 bases). There are 13 residues in the CDR3. Between the trimmed V and J ends, which lost 1 base and 7 bases, there was a span of 7 bases. In nucleotides, the CDR3 is TGTGCCAGCAGTTTAGGAGGGGCTGAAAAACTGTTTTTT. Translation gives CASSLGGAEKLFF.

The table lists this clonotype with a few counts. The chain employs TRBV14 and TRBJ2-7; D unclear. V was trimmed by 0 bases and J by 9 bases, leaving 18 bases between them. This CDR3 spans 15 amino acids. Germline V lookup: CDR1 SGHDN, CDR2 FVKESK. The CDR3 loop reads CASSQEVLGRLGQYF. The CDR3 coding sequence is TGTGCCAGCAGCCAAGAGGTTCTCGGCCGGCTTGGGCAGTACTTC.

The chain employs TRBV14 and TRBJ2-1; TRBD2 agrees at 10 bases. Germline values: CDR1 SGHDN, CDR2 FVKESK. The CDR3 covers 13 residues. V trimming: 3 bases; J trimming: 11 bases; junction bases outside the gene matches: 4. The CDR3 bases are TGTGCCAGCAGCCAGACTAGCGGGCGCCAGCAGTTCTTC. This encodes CASSQTSGRQQFF.